Included here is one T cell receptor (beta chain) sequence, with context. These data come from a study of blood T cell repertoires in COVID-19. In the study overall: COVID-19 samples collected from the United States, Italy and Spain covered acute and convalescent phases. PBMCs, B-cell-depleted T cells, or T cells provided the cDNA or gDNA that made up the material.

Per the original data handling: From reference gene primer amplification, estimates of nucleated cell counts were derived. Sequencing used immunoSEQ multiplex PCR; TCRdb keeps in-frame clones, though not all of them. Clonal size and the V and J genes are those of that table, whereas D and trimming came from the DNA. The data contain tens of thousands of clones, approximately 85% of them seen just once; the ten biggest clones take up 15% to 20%. The V segment lost 5 bases and the J segment 2 bases; nucleotides outside the gene matches: 4. This CDR3 is 14 amino acids long. From germline, CDR1 is MNHEY and CDR2 SMNVEV (reference sequence).

This TCR was sampled from a human donor in a cohort sampled during active COVID-19. The sample consisted of peripheral blood. The chain carries TRBV27 and TRBJ2-7; the match to TRBD1 covers 9 bases. CDR3 region: CASSTGTGPYEQYF. The CDR3 DNA follows: TGTGCCAGCAGTACCGGGACAGGGCCCTACGAGCAGTACTTC.